The 17 T cell receptor beta chains reported below all come from one sample, sequenced in a study of cytomegalovirus exposure and HLA in healthy donors. Primers: 60 Vbeta forward and 13 Jbeta reverse. Clones were sequenced by immunoSEQ multiplex PCR, and TCRdb holds only the in-frame ones, with some missing. The repertoire holds over 150,000 clones, over 70% seen once, with 6% to 7.5% in the top ten. The sequencing sample was made of PBMCs. These receptors were taken from a man aged 30 to 39 in good health and CMV-seropositive.

The chain joins TRBV18 to TRBJ2-7; 7 nucleotides agree with TRBD1. This CDR3 contains 13 residues. From germline, CDR1 is KGHSH and CDR2 LQKENI. V lost 1 base, J lost 6 bases, and 3 bases stayed unmatched. The CDR3 DNA follows: TGTGCCAGCTCACCACAGGGGGCTGGCGAGCAGTACTTC. This gives the protein CASSPQGAGEQYF.

This clone has only a few counts. The chain links TRBV5-6 to TRBJ2-1, with a possible D match to TRBD2 (6 bases). V lost 0 bases to trimming and J lost 2 bases, with 9 bases between them. The CDR3 is 15 amino acids. Per germline, CDR1 SGHDT and CDR2 YYEEEE. This CDR3 reads CASSLAAGPYNEQFF. Written as DNA, the CDR3 is TGTGCCAGCAGCTTGGCGGCGGGGCCCTACAATGAGCAGTTCTTC.

The V gene is TRBV7-2, the J gene TRBJ1-2, with a weak D call TRBD1 (6 bases). V shed 1 base and J shed 0 bases, with 9 bases lying between them. Germline assignment: CDR1 SGHTA and CDR2 FQGNSA. The CDR3 extends over 15 amino acids. CDR3 amino acids: CASSLEAGANYGYTF. For the CDR3, the DNA is TGTGCCAGCAGCTTAGAAGCAGGGGCTAACTATGGCTACACCTTC. Using reference TRBV7-2 and TRBJ1-2 for the parts outside the CDR3, the full variable domain is GAGVSQSPSNKVTEKGKDVELRCDPISGHTALYWYRQSLGQGLEFLIYFQGNSAPDKSGLPSDRFSAERTGGSVSTLTIQRTQQEDSAVYLCASSLEAGANYGYTFGSGTRLTVV.

V and J are TRBV27 and TRBJ2-7; 12 bases fit TRBD2. Germline CDR1 is MNHEY and CDR2 is SMNVEV (reference sequence). Trimming cost V 5 bases and J 5 bases; bases outside gene matches: 10. The CDR3 is 16 residues long. This CDR3 reads CASSPPPSGREDEQYF. CDR3 DNA sequence: TGTGCCAGCAGTCCTCCTCCTAGCGGGAGGGAGGACGAGCAGTACTTC.

This rearrangement joins TRBV5-6 to TRBJ2-1, with D possibly matching TRBD1 (6 bases). With 0 bases removed from V and 7 bases from J, the gap between germline ends came to 8 bases. Looked up from germline, CDR1 is SGHDT and CDR2 is YYEEEE. CDR3 length: 13 residues. The CDR3: CASSLAQGNEQFF. CDR3 sequence (DNA): TGTGCCAGCAGCTTGGCACAGGGTAATGAGCAGTTCTTC. The variable domain in full, completed from reference TRBV5-6 and TRBJ2-1, reads DAGVTQSPTHLIKTRGQQVTLRCSPKSGHDTVSWYQQALGQGPQFIFQYYEEEERQRGNFPDRFSGHQFPNYSSELNVNALLLGDSALYLCASSLAQGNEQFFGPGTRLTVL.

The chain has TRBV6-5 and TRBJ1-3, with 8 bases matching TRBD1. Germline-derived CDR1 and CDR2 are MNHEY and SVGAGI. V was clipped by 6 bases and J by 8 bases; unmatched bases: 6. The CDR3 totals 13 residues. CDR3: CASSNRGTYTIYF. CDR3 DNA: TGTGCCAGCAGCAACAGGGGGACTTACACCATATATTTT.

This clone came up a few times. The CDR3: CASGTGQPAFF. The DNA for the CDR3 is TGTGCCAGTGGGACAGGGCAACCAGCTTTCTTT. This chain links TRBV19 with TRBJ1-1; 9 bases map to TRBD1. Germline assignment: CDR1 LNHDA and CDR2 SQIVND (reference sequence). The CDR3 extends over 11 amino acids. The V and J ends lost 8 bases and 10 bases, in that order; junction bases with no gene match: 5.

V is TRBV2 and J is TRBJ2-7; 8 bases fit TRBD2. Germline V gene sequence: CDR1 SNHLY, CDR2 FYNNEI. The CDR3 consists of 14 residues. V lost 5 bases to trimming and J lost 4 bases; unmatched junction nucleotides: 7. The CDR3 region is CASSRLALRYEQYF. CDR3 in DNA: TGTGCCAGCAGTAGACTAGCGTTGAGGTACGAGCAGTACTTC.

The V gene is TRBV2, the J gene TRBJ1-3; D is unresolved. Trimming left V 5 bases short and J 0 bases short, with 14 bases between. Germline-derived CDR1 and CDR2 are SNHLY and FYNNEI. The CDR3 consists of 16 residues. The CDR3 reads CASSNPTEFSGNTIYF. The DNA for the CDR3 is TGTGCCAGCAGTAATCCGACGGAGTTCTCTGGAAACACCATATATTTT.

This clone has a single count. CDR3 sequence: CASRRRRWTSDLQETQYF. In nucleotides, the CDR3 is TGTGCAAGTCGCCGCCGTCGTTGGACTAGCGACCTCCAAGAGACCCAGTACTTC. The chain carries TRBV12-2 and TRBJ2-5; TRBD2 is the table's D call, not checked against the DNA. TRBV12-2 is reported as a pseudogene. The CDR3 has 18 amino acids.

The chain joins TRBV6-5 to TRBJ2-1; 13 bases are shared with TRBD2. After removal of 6 bases from V and 8 bases from J, the junction contained 7 bases not matched to a gene. Germline CDR1 is MNHEY and CDR2 is SVGAGI. There are 15 residues in the CDR3. CDR3 DNA sequence: TGTGCCAGCAGGAGGACTAGCGGGAGTTTCGATGAGCAGTTCTTC. Translated, it gives CASRRTSGSFDEQFF.

This clone was picked up a small number of times. The chain couples TRBV18 to TRBJ1-1, with D unresolved. Germline CDR1 and CDR2: KGHSH and LQKENI. V shed 2 bases and J shed 3 bases, with 16 bases lying between them. The CDR3 has 16 amino acids. Here the CDR3 reads CASSPNQAGEDTEAFF. In nucleotides, the CDR3 is TGTGCCAGCTCACCAAATCAAGCCGGGGAGGACACTGAAGCTTTCTTT.

The CDR3 DNA follows: TGTGCCAGCACCTGGGACAGGAGCACAGATACGCAGTATTTT. Encoded protein: CASTWDRSTDTQYF. The chain carries TRBV5-6 and TRBJ2-3, with 8 bases matching TRBD1. Germline assignment: CDR1 SGHDT and CDR2 YYEEEE. This CDR3 is 14 amino acids long. The trim removed 6 bases at V and 0 bases at J, leaving 3 bases unmatched.

This clone was detected only a few times. V is TRBV6-5 and J is TRBJ2-1, with TRBD2 matching over 9 bases. Germline trimming cut 6 bases from V and 9 bases from J; bases unmatched to any gene: 12. There are 15 residues in the CDR3. The germline CDR1 and CDR2 sequences are MNHEY and SVGAGI. CDR3 DNA: TGTGCCAGCAGCCTGTCGGGCGGGGGGGCCGGTGAGCAGTTCTTC. This translates into CASSLSGGGAGEQFF.

This chain joins TRBV7-3 and TRBJ1-1; 8 bases fit TRBD1. The V and J ends lost 0 bases and 5 bases, in that order; junction bases with no gene match: 8. CDR1 and CDR2 from the germline V gene are SGHTA and FQGTGA. The CDR3 extends over 16 amino acids. This chain's CDR3 is CASSLTGTGGLTEAFF. CDR3 in DNA: TGTGCCAGCAGCTTAACCGGGACAGGTGGACTTACTGAAGCTTTCTTT.

The chain has TRBV29-1 and TRBJ2-7; weak D call: TRBD1 (6 bases). The CDR3 sequence is 13 residues long. Trimming removed 6 bases from V and 2 bases from J, with 14 bases in between. Germline assignment: CDR1 SQVTM and CDR2 ANQGSEA. The CDR3 reads CSVAEGQAYEQYF. Written as DNA, the CDR3 is TGCAGCGTAGCCGAGGGACAAGCCTACGAGCAGTACTTC.

This clone was seen more than once but under ten times. The chain links TRBV2 to TRBJ1-5, with TRBD1 matching over 7 bases. Germline-derived CDR1 and CDR2 are SNHLY and FYNNEI. This CDR3 contains 16 residues. V gave up 4 bases and J gave up 0 bases; unmatched junction bases: 6. CDR3 sequence: CASSARDSYSNQPQHF. In nucleotides, the CDR3 is TGTGCCAGCAGTGCCCGGGACAGTTATAGCAATCAGCCCCAGCATTTT.